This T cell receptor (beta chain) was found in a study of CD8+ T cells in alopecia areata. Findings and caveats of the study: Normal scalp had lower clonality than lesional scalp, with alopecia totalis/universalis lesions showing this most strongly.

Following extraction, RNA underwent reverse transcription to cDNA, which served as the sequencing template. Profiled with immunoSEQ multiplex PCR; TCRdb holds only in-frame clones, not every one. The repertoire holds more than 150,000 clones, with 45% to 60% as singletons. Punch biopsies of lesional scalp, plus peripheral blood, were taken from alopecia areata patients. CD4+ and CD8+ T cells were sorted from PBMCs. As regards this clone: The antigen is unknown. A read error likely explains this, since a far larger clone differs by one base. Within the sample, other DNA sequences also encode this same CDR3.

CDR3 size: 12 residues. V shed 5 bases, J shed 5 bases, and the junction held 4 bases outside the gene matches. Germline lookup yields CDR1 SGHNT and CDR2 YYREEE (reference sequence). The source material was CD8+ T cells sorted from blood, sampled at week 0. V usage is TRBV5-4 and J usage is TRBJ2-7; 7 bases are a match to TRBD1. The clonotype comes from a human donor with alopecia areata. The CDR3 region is CASRKGGHEQYF. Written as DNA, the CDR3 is TGTGCCAGCAGAAAAGGGGGCCACGAGCAGTACTTC.